This is a list of T cell receptor beta chains from one sample in a study of patients and donors after allogeneic stem cell transplantation. TCRdb reanalysed the RT-PCR reads using MiXCR and keeps one entry per CDR3 protein. The data hold 800,000 to 1,000,000 distinct CDR3 sequences, with roughly 18% observed a single time. Specimen: blood, either unsorted or a sorted T cell fraction (not recorded which). The receptors come from a human donor who was either an allogeneic HSCT recipient or a stem cell or donor lymphocyte infusion donor (not recorded which). It is not recorded whose cells these are; they may come from a transplant donor. CDR3s include the opening cysteine and the closing phenylalanine or tryptophan. A D gene is named only where the DNA matches it firmly. Some rows mark clone size as missing; the rest say once, few, many or name a class of expanded clone.

D,length,J,V,size,DNA,CDR3
TRBD2,16,TRBJ2-1,TRBV5-1,few,TGCGCCAGCAGCTCAAACCTAGCGGGCGGATACAATGAGCAGTTCTTC,CASSSNLAGGYNEQFF
.,17,TRBJ2-4,TRBV7-8,.,TGTGCCAGCAGCTTAGCGCGGGTGATTATAGCCAAAAACATTCAGTACTTC,CASSLARVIIAKNIQYF
.,16,TRBJ2-2,TRBV7-7,.,TGTGCCAGCAGCTTAGTGGCCGGGGCTGACACCGGGGAGCTGTTTTTT,CASSLVAGADTGELFF
.,12,TRBJ1-5,TRBV20-1,few,TGCAGTGCTACCAACAGAAATCAGCCCCAGCATTTT,CSATNRNQPQHF
.,16,TRBJ2-3,TRBV19,.,TGTGCCAGTAGCCGACGTCGGCGGACTAGCACAGATACGCAGTATTTT,CASSRRRRTSTDTQYF
.,14,TRBJ2-4,TRBV20-1,.,TGCAGTGCTAGAGAATACACAGCCAAAAACATTCAGTACTTC,CSAREYTAKNIQYF
.,14,TRBJ2-3,TRBV6-1,many,TGTGCCAGCAAAAGCGAGGGGGTCACAGATACGCAGTATTTT,CASKSEGVTDTQYF
.,13,TRBJ2-1,TRBV24-1,few,TGTGCCACCAGTGATTTGCTTGACAATGAGCAGTTCTTC,CATSDLLDNEQFF
.,16,TRBJ1-5,TRBV7-9,.,TGTGCCAGCAGCTTAAGCAGGAGGGGCCTTAATCAGCCCCAGCATTTT,CASSLSRRGLNQPQHF
.,13,TRBJ2-7,TRBV7-3,few,TGTGCCAGCAGCTTTCGACCCCTTTCGGAGCAGTACTTC,CASSFRPLSEQYF
.,14,TRBJ2-7,TRBV3-1,.,TGTGCCAGCAGCCAAGAGGCCGGCCTCCGGGGGCAGTACTTC,CASSQEAGLRGQYF
.,14,TRBJ1-6,TRBV5-1,.,TGCGCCAGCAGCTTGGACGGGGACGCCACCCCCCTCCACTTT,CASSLDGDATPLHF
.,13,TRBJ1-6,TRBV12-3/TRBV12-4,.,TGTGCCAGCAGTCCTGAGAGGGGAGGACCCCTCCACTTT,CASSPERGGPLHF
TRBD1,15,TRBJ2-5,TRBV9,.,TGTGCCAGCAGCGTAGAAAGGGGGCCTCGGGAGACCCAGTACTTC,CASSVERGPRETQYF
.,16,TRBJ2-3,TRBV12-3/TRBV12-4,.,TGTGCCAGCAGTTTAGGACGGAGGGGGCACACAGATACGCAGTATTTT,CASSLGRRGHTDTQYF
.,14,TRBJ2-1,TRBV5-1,many,TGCGCCAGCACACGAGAGGCGGCCTACAATGAGCAGTTCTTC,CASTREAAYNEQFF
.,12,TRBJ1-2,TRBV6-1,few,TGTGCCAGCAGTGTGCTCAGGGATGGCTACACCTTC,CASSVLRDGYTF
TRBD1,14,TRBJ1-2,TRBV12-3/TRBV12-4,few,TGTGCCAGCAGCCGCGAGGACAGGTCGCATGGCTACACCTTC,CASSREDRSHGYTF
TRBD1,15,TRBJ1-6,TRBV5-1,.,TGCGCCAGCAGCGCCGCAGGGGGCGAGAATTCACCCCTCCACTTT,CASSAAGGENSPLHF
.,17,TRBJ2-1,TRBV7-9,.,TGTGCCAGCAGCTTAGTATCCTTAATAAGCTCCTACAATGAGCAGTTCTTC,CASSLVSLISSYNEQFF
.,13,TRBJ1-1,TRBV20-1,.,TGCAGTGCTGCCAAATCGAGAGGAACTGAAGCTTTCTTT,CSAAKSRGTEAFF
.,15,TRBJ2-3,TRBV4-2,.,TGTGCCAGCAGCCAAGATGGCGGGGACACAGATACGCAGTATTTT,CASSQDGGDTDTQYF
TRBD1,12,TRBJ1-2,TRBV27,.,TGTGCCAGCAGTTTTACAGGGGTCGGCTACACCTTC,CASSFTGVGYTF
TRBD1,17,TRBJ1-2,TRBV10-3,.,TGTGCCATCAGTGAAGGCGTTTCGGGACAGGGTAGAGATGGCTACACCTTC,CAISEGVSGQGRDGYTF
.,14,TRBJ2-7,TRBV14,few,TGTGCCAGCAGCCAAGAAAACGCTCCCTACGAGCAGTACTTC,CASSQENAPYEQYF
.,12,TRBJ1-1,TRBV5-4,few,TGTGCCAGCAGCATGGGGGACACTGAAGCTTTCTTT,CASSMGDTEAFF
TRBD2,13,TRBJ2-7,TRBV4-3,.,TGCGCCAGCAGCCGCGGGACTACCACCGAGCAGTACTTC,CASSRGTTTEQYF
.,12,TRBJ2-7,TRBV27,.,TGTGCCAGCAGCTACGACCCCGGGGAGCAGTACTTC,CASSYDPGEQYF
.,12,TRBJ1-3,TRBV18,few,TGTGCCAGCTCACCCGTGAGTGACACCATATATTTT,CASSPVSDTIYF
.,15,TRBJ1-2,TRBV2,.,TGTGCCAGCAGTCCCAGAGTAGCCCATAACTATGGCTACACCTTC,CASSPRVAHNYGYTF
TRBD2,14,TRBJ2-3,TRBV20-1,few,TGCAGTGCTCAACTAGCGGGGGTAACAGATACGCAGTATTTT,CSAQLAGVTDTQYF
.,15,TRBJ1-2,TRBV5-1,.,TGCGCCAGCAGCCCAACAGGGTTGAACGGGAATGGCTACACCTTC,CASSPTGLNGNGYTF
TRBD1,17,TRBJ2-1,TRBV6-1,few,TGTGCCAGCAGTGGGTCCTCCGGGACAGGGGATTACAGTGAGCAGTTCTTC,CASSGSSGTGDYSEQFF
.,14,TRBJ1-2,TRBV20-1,few,TGCAGTGCTGTGAACCGGGACCGAGGCTATGGCTACACCTTC,CSAVNRDRGYGYTF
TRBD2,14,TRBJ2-1,TRBV20-1,few,TGCAGTGCTAGTACCGGGACTACCGGTACTGAGCAGTTCTTC,CSASTGTTGTEQFF
.,13,TRBJ1-2,TRBV6-1,.,TGTGCCAGCATCGACCTGGGGTACTATGGCTACACCTTC,CASIDLGYYGYTF
.,14,TRBJ2-5,TRBV20-1,few,TGCAGTGCTAGAGGCCAGCGGGACCAAGAGACCCAGTACTTC,CSARGQRDQETQYF
.,15,TRBJ2-7,TRBV3-1,few,TGTGCCAGCAGCCAAGGGGAAGGATACTCCTACGAGCAGTACTTC,CASSQGEGYSYEQYF
.,15,TRBJ1-2,TRBV9,.,TGTGCCAGCAGCGAATCGGGACGGGGAGCCTATGGCTACACCTTC,CASSESGRGAYGYTF
TRBD2,14,TRBJ2-1,TRBV20-1,.,TGCAGTGCCATGACTAGCGGGAGATCAAATGAGCAGTTCTTC,CSAMTSGRSNEQFF
.,15,TRBJ2-1,TRBV2,.,TGTGCCAGCAGTGAAGCGGGGGTGGCCTACAATGAGCAGTTCTTC,CASSEAGVAYNEQFF
TRBD1,16,TRBJ1-2,TRBV7-9,few,TGTGCCAGCAGCTTAGCGCTTGGACAGGGATCGAGAGGCTACACCTTC,CASSLALGQGSRGYTF
.,14,TRBJ2-4,TRBV20-1,.,TGCAGTGCTAGAGTGGCTATAGCCAAAAACATTCAGTACTTC,CSARVAIAKNIQYF
.,15,TRBJ1-4,TRBV12-3/TRBV12-4,many,TGTGCCAGCACCAAAGTGGGAGGGTCTAATGAAAAACTGTTTTTT,CASTKVGGSNEKLFF
TRBD1,16,TRBJ2-5,TRBV27,few,TGTGCCAGCAGTTTCATGGGGCCGGGACAGTCGGAGACCCAGTACTTC,CASSFMGPGQSETQYF
.,16,TRBJ2-3,TRBV6-2/TRBV6-3,few,TGTGCCAGCAGTTACGCACGGGACTCTCAGGGAGATACGCAGTATTTT,CASSYARDSQGDTQYF
.,16,TRBJ1-1,TRBV20-1,.,TGCAGTGCTAGAGATCAACAGGCGATATTGAACACTGAAGCTTTCTTT,CSARDQQAILNTEAFF
.,15,TRBJ1-4,TRBV20-1,few,TGCAGTGCTAGACCGAACCGGGGCTCTGATGAAAAACTGTTTTTT,CSARPNRGSDEKLFF
.,16,TRBJ1-3,TRBV5-1,few,TGCGCCAGCAGCTTGGGAGCGGCAAGCTCTGGAAACACCATATATTTT,CASSLGAASSGNTIYF
TRBD1,15,TRBJ2-7,TRBV4-1,.,TGCGCCAGCAGCCGGCCGGGACAGGTTACCTACGAGCAGTACTTC,CASSRPGQVTYEQYF
TRBD1,15,TRBJ1-3,TRBV29-1,few,TGCAGCGTTGCCGGGGACAGGGAAACGGGAAACACCATATATTTT,CSVAGDRETGNTIYF
.,12,TRBJ2-5,TRBV30,few,TGTGCCTGGACAGGGCAGGTTGAGACCCAGTACTTC,CAWTGQVETQYF
TRBD2,18,TRBJ2-2,TRBV7-2,.,TGTGCCAGCAGCTTAGCCTTGATGGGACTAGGATCAGGCGGGGAGCTGTTTTTT,CASSLALMGLGSGGELFF